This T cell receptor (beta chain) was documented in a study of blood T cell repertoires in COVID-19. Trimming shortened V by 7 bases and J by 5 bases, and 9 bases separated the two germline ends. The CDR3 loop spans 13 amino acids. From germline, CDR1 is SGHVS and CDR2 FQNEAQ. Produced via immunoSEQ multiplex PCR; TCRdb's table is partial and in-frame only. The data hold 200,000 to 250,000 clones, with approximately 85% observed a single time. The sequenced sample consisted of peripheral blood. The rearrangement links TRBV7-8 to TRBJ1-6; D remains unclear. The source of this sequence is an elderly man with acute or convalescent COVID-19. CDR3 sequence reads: CASTPLDNSPLHF. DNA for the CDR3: TGTGCCAGCACCCCCCTTGATAATTCACCCCTCCACTTT.